This paragraph reports one TCR beta chain. The antigen remains unidentified. For the second PCR, which ran for roughly 6 to 12 cycles, a sample-barcoded 5' primer and a J-beta primer mix were used. Every sample gave at least 2.5 million paired-end reads containing CDR3. TCRdb reanalysed the 5' RACE reads using MiXCR and keeps one entry per CDR3 protein. The sample holds more than 650,000 distinct CDR3 sequences, approximately 21% seen once. The CDR3 has 15 amino acids. Germline V CDR1 and CDR2: DFQATT, SNEGSKA (reference sequence). V lost 2 bases to trimming and J lost 2 bases; unmatched junction nucleotides: 3. The data are from a study of blood T cells in healthy people across ages. Study-level findings and limits: The diversity estimates, figures obtained from one million T cells, were considered underestimates. A roughly linear age-dependent decrease characterized TCR beta diversity per million T cells.

They isolated at least 7 million PBMCs from each sample. This chain uses TRBV20-1 with TRBJ2-7; 13 bases fit TRBD2. The material sequenced was blood. The sequence was obtained from a man aged 70-80 years in good health. The CDR3 DNA reads TGCAGTGCTAGAAGAGGACTAGCGGGGGCCTACGAGCAGTACTTC. Its protein product is CSARRGLAGAYEQYF.